This T cell receptor beta chain was profiled in a study of cytomegalovirus exposure and HLA in healthy donors. The donors, nominally healthy at sampling, likely had unrecorded immune exposures. Germline V CDR1 and CDR2: SGHTA, FQGNSA. Trimming cost V 1 base and J 7 bases; bases outside gene matches: 4. This CDR3 region has 15 residues. PCR employed 60 Vbeta and 13 Jbeta primers. This table comes from immunoSEQ multiplex PCR, and its TCRdb copy is limited to in-frame clones, with some not included. The data show approximately 170,000 clones, about 76% seen once. General study findings and limits: A later analysis showed HLA-associated TCR beta chains outstripping equally common others in clonal expansion. Association with HLA alleles at 0.05 false discovery rate was found for 16,951 TCR beta sequences in a later analysis.

In the case of this clone: The antigen remains undetermined.

The clonotype comes from a male donor in good health and CMV-seropositive. Sequencing was carried out using PBMCs. This sequence joins TRBV7-2 and TRBJ2-1; 10 bases are a match to TRBD2. CDR3 in amino acids: CASSLEPAGGNEQFF. The CDR3 DNA reads TGTGCCAGCAGCTTAGAACCAGCGGGGGGGAATGAGCAGTTCTTC.